The TCR beta chain described here comes from a study of blood T cell repertoires in COVID-19. The protocol was immunoSEQ multiplex PCR, while the TCRdb copy is restricted to in-frame clones and leaves out a portion. Among tens of thousands of clones listed, about 80% were seen once. This clone has a handful of counts. The receptor's source is a woman in her 70s with acute or convalescent COVID-19. Sequencing input: peripheral blood.

CDR3 DNA sequence: TGTGCCAGCAGTTACTCGATAGCGGGGGGGCCCCAAGAGACCCAGTACTTC. Protein: CASSYSIAGGPQETQYF. The chain links TRBV6-2 or TRBV6-3 to TRBJ2-5; 11 bases are shared with TRBD2. The V segment lost 0 bases and the J segment 1 base; nucleotides outside the gene matches: 4. This CDR3 is built from 17 residues. Germline V gene lookup returns CDR1 MNHEY and CDR2 SVGEGT.